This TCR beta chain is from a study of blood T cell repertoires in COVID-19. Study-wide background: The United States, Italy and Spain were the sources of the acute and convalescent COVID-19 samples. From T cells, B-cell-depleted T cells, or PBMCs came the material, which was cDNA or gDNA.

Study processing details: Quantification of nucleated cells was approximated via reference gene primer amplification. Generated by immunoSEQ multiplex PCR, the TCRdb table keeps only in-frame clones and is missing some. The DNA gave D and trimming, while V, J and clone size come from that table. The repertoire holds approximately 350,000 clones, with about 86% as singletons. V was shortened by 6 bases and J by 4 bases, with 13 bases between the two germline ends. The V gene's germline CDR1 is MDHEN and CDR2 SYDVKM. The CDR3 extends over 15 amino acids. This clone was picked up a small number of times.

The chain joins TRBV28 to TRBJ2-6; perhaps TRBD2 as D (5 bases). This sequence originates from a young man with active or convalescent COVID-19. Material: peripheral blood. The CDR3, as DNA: TGTGCCAGCAGCTCGAGGGTCCACGGGGCCAACGTCCTGACTTTC. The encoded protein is CASSSRVHGANVLTF.